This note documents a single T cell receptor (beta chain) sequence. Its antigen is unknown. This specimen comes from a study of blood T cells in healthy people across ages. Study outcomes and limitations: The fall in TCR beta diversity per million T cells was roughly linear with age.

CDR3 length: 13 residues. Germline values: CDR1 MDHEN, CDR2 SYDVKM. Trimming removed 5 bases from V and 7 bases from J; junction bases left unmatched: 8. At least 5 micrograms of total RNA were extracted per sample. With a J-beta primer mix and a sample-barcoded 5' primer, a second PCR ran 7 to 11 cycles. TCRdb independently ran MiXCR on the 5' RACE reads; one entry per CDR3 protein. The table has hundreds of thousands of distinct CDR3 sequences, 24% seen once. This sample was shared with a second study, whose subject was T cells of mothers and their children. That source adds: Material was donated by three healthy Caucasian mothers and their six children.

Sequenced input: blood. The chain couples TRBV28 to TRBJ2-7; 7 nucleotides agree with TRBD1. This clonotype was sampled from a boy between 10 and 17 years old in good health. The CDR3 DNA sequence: TGTGCCAGCAGTCAAAACAGGGGTTGGGAGCAGTACTTC. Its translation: CASSQNRGWEQYF.